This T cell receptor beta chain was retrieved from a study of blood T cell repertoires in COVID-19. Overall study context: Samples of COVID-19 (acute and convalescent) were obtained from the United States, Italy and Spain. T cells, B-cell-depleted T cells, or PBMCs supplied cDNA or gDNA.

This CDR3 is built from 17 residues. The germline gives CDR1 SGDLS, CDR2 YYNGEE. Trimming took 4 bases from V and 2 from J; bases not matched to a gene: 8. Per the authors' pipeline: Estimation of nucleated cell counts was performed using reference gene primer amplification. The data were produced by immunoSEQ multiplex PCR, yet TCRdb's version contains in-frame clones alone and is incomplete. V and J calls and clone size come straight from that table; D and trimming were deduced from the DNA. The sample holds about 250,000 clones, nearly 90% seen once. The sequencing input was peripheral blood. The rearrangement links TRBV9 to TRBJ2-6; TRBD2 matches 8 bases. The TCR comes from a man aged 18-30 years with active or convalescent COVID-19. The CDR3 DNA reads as TGTGCCAGCAGCCTACGACCGGGAGGGACTGGGGCCAACGTCCTGACTTTC. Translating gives CASSLRPGGTGANVLTF.